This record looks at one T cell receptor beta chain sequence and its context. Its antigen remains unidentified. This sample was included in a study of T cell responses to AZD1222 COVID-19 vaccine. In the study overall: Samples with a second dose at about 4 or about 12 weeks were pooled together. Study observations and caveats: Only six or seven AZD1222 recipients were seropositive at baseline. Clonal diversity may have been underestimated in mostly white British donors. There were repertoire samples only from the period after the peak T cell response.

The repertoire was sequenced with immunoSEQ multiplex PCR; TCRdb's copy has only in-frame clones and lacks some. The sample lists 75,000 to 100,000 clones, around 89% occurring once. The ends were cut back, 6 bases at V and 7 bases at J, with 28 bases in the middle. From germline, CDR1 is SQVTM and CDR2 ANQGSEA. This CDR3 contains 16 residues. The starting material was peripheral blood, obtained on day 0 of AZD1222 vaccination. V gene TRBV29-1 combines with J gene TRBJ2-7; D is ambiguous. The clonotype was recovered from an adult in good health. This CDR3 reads CSVDDSSGPSTGEQYF. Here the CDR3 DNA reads TGCAGCGTCGATGATTCCTCCGGGCCGTCGACTGGGGAGCAGTACTTC.